This paragraph reports one T cell receptor beta chain. Repertoires were generated with immunoSEQ multiplex PCR, while TCRdb's copy carries only in-frame clones and drops some. The table includes roughly 320,000 clones, 86% detected once. The CDR3 loop spans 12 amino acids. V was cut by 6 bases and J by 2 bases, with 6 bases left in between. The entry originates in a study of blood T cell repertoires in COVID-19. The sample was PBMCs or T cells enriched from blood (not recorded which). The chain uses TRBV12-3 or TRBV12-4 and TRBJ2-3; no clear D. This TCR came from a man aged 30 to 39 who had recovered from COVID-19. DNA for the CDR3: TGTGCCAGCAGCCCCATCACAGATACGCAGTATTTT. As protein: CASSPITDTQYF.